Reported below is one T cell receptor beta chain. Germline V gene sequence: CDR1 SGDLS, CDR2 YYNGEE. V was clipped by 3 bases and J by 2 bases; unmatched bases: 5. The CDR3 runs to 16 residues. These data belong to a study of blood T cell repertoires in COVID-19. Whole-study context: Researchers got acute and convalescent COVID-19 samples from the United States, Italy and Spain. The analysed material was cDNA or gDNA that came from T cells, B-cell-depleted T cells, or PBMCs.

As processed by the authors: Amplification from reference gene primers served as the basis for estimated nucleated cell counts. Measured with immunoSEQ multiplex PCR; TCRdb has only the in-frame clones, and not every one. V and J calls and clone size are as listed in that table; D and trimming were resolved from the DNA. The sample lists about 200,000 clones; about 82% were seen once. One Seattle source followed patients from active infection through their disease course. The receptor was derived from a man in his sixties with COVID-19, enrolled during active disease. The sequenced sample consisted of peripheral blood. This rearrangement joins TRBV9 to TRBJ2-1, with 10 bases fitting TRBD2. The CDR3 loop reads CASSALGTSAYNEQFF. CDR3 nucleotide sequence: TGTGCCAGCAGCGCTCTAGGGACTAGCGCCTACAATGAGCAGTTCTTC.